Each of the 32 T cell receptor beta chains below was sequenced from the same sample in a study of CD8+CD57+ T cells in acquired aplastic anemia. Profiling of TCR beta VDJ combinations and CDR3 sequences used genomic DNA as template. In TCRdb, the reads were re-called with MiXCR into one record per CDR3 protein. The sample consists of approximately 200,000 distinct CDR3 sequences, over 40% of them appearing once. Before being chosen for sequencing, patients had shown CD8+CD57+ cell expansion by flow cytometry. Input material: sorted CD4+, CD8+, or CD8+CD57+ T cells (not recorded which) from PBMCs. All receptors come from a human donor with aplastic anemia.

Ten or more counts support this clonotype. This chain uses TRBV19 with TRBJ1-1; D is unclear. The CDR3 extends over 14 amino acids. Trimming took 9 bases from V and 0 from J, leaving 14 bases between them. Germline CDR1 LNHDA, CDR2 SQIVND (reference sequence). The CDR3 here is CASNLGSLNTEAFF. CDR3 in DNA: TGTGCCAGCAATCTGGGCAGTTTGAACACTGAAGCTTTCTTT.

CDR3 nucleotide sequence: TGTGCCACCAGCAGTGACCTCAGTGGTTTCGAGCAGTACTTC. It specifies CATSSDLSGFEQYF. The chain recombines TRBV15 with TRBJ2-7; D unresolved. Germline CDR1 and CDR2: LNHNV and YYDKDF (reference sequence). The CDR3 totals 14 residues. V was clipped by 3 bases and J by 6 bases, with 15 bases between them.

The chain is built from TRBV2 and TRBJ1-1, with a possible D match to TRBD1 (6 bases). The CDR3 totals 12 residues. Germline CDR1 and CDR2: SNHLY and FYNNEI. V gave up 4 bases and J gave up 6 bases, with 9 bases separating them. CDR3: CASSGTASEAFF. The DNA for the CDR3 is TGTGCCAGCAGTGGGACAGCATCTGAAGCTTTCTTT.

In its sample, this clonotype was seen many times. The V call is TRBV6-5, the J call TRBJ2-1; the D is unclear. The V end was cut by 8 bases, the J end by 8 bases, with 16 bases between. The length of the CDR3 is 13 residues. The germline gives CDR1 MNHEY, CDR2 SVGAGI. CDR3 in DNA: TGTGCCAGCGGTGGTAAAAGGGTCGATGAGCAGTTCTTC. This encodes CASGGKRVDEQFF.

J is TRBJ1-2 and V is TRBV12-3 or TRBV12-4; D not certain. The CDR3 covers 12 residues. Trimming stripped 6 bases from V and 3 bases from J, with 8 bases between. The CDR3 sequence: CASSRGDYGYTF. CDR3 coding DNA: TGTGCCAGCAGCCGCGGGGACTATGGCTACACCTTC.

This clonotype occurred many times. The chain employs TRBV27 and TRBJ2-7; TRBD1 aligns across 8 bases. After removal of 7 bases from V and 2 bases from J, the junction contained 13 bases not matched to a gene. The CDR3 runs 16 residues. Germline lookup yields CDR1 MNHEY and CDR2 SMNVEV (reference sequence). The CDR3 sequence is CASKANTGGLTYEQYF. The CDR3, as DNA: TGTGCCAGCAAGGCAAATACAGGGGGGCTAACCTACGAGCAGTACTTC.

This CDR3 is CASSPDRGRTLDTEAFF. DNA of the CDR3: TGTGCCAGCAGCCCAGACAGGGGGAGAACACTTGACACTGAAGCTTTCTTT. The chain recombines TRBV9 with TRBJ1-1; 9 bases align to TRBD1. The CDR3 contains 17 residues. Germline V CDR1 and CDR2: SGDLS, YYNGEE. The V gene end was trimmed by 4 bases and the J gene end by 3 bases; junction bases not matched to a gene: 13.

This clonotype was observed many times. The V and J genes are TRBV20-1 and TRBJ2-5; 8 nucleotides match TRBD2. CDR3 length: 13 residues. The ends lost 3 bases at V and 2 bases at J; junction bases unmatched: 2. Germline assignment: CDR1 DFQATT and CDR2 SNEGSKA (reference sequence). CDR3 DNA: TGCAGTGCTAGCCCGGGGGGGCAAGAGACCCAGTACTTC. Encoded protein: CSASPGGQETQYF.

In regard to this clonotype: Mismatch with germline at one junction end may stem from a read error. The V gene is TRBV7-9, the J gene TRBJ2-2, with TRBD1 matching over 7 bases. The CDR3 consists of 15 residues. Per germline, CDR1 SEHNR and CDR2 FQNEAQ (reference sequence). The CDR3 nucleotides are TGTGCCAGCAGCTTGGTAACAGGGGACACCGGGGAGCCGTTTTTT. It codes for CASSLVTGDTGEPFF.

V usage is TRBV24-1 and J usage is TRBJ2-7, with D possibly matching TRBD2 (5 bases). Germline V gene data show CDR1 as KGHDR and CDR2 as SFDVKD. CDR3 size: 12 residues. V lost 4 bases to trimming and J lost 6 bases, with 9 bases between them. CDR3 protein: CATSDPSGEQYF. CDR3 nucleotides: TGTGCCACCAGTGACCCCAGCGGCGAGCAGTACTTC.

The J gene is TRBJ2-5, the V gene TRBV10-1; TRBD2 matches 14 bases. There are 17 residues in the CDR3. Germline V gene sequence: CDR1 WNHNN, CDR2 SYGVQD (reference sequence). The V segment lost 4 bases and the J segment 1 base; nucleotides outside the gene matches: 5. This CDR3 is CASSVGTSGSGQETQYF. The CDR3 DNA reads TGCGCCAGCAGTGTAGGGACTAGCGGGAGCGGCCAAGAGACCCAGTACTTC.

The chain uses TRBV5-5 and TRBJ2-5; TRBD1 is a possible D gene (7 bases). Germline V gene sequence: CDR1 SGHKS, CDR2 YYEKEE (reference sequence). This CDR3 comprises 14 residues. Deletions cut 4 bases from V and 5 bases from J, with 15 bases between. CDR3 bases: TGTGCCAGCAGCCAATCGACAGGGAGGGAGACCCAGTACTTC. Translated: CASSQSTGRETQYF.

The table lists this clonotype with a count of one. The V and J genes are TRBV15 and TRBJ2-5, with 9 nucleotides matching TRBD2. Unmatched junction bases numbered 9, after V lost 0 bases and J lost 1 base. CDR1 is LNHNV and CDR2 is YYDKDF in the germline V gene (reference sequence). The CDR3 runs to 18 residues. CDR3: CATSRDSYASGVQETQYF. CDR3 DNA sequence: TGTGCCACCAGCAGAGATTCTTATGCTAGCGGGGTCCAAGAGACCCAGTACTTC.

The CDR3 spells CASSYSKVGYGYTF. CDR3 coding DNA: TGTGCCAGCAGTTACTCGAAGGTAGGCTATGGCTACACCTTC. This chain uses TRBV6-5 with TRBJ1-2; D is unresolved. Germline V gene lookup returns CDR1 MNHEY and CDR2 SVGAGI. V dropped 0 bases and J dropped 4 bases, with 9 bases sitting between them. The CDR3 is 14 residues long.

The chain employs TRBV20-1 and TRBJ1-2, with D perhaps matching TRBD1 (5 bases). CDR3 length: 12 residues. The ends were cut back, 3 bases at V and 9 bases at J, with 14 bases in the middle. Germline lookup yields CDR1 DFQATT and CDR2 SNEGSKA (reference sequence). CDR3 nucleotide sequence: TGCAGTGCTAGTAGGGACGACGGAAGCTACACCTTC. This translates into CSASRDDGSYTF.

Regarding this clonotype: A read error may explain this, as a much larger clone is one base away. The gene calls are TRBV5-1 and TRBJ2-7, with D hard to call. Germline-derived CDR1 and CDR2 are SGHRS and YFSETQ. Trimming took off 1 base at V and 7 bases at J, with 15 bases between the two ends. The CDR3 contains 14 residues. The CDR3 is CASSLRATYNEQYF. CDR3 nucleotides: TGCGCCAGCAGCTTGCGGGCTACCTACAATGAGCAGTACTTC.

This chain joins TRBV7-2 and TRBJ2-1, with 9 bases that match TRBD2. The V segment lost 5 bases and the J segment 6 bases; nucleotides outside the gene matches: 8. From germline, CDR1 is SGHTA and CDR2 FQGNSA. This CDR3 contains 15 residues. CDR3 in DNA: TGTGCCAGCAGCCTAGGCGGGGGGGCCGGCAATGAGCAGTTCTTC. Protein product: CASSLGGGAGNEQFF.

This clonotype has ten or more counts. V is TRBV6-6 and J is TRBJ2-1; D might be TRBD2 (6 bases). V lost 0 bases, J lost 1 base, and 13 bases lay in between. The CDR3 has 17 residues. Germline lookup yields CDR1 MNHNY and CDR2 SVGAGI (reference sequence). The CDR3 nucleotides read TGTGCCAGCAGTTACTCTGGACTATCGGGGTCCTACAATGAGCAGTTCTTC. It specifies CASSYSGLSGSYNEQFF.

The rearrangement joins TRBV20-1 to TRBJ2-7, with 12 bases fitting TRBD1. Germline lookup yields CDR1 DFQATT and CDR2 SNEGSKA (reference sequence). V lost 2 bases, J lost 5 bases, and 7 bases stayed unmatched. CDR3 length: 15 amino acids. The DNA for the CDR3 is TGCAGTGCTAGAAACCCGGGACAGGGGGCGAACGAGCAGTACTTC. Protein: CSARNPGQGANEQYF.

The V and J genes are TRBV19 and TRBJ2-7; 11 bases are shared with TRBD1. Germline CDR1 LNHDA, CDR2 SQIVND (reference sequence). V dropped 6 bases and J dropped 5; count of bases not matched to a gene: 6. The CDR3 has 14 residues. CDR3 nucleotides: TGTGCCAGTAGCGCCGGACAGGGGGCCCACGAGCAGTACTTC. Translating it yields CASSAGQGAHEQYF.

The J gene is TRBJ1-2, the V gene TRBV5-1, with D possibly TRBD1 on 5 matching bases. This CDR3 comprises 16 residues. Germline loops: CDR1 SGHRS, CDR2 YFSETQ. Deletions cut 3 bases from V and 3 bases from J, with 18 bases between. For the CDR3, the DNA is TGCGCCAGCAGCTCTACCCCCGGGACGCAGTACTATGGCTACACCTTC. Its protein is CASSSTPGTQYYGYTF.

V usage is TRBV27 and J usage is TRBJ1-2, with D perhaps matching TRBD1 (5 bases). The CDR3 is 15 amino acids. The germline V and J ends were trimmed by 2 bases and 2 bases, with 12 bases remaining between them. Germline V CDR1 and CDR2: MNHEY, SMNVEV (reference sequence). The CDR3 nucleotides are TGTGCCAGCAGTTTAAATAGGGGCGCCAACTATGGCTACACCTTC. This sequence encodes CASSLNRGANYGYTF.

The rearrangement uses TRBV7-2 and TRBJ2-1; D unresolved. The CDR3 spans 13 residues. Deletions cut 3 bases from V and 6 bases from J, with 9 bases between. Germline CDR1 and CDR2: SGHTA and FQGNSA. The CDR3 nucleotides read TGTGCCAGCAGCTTTGACTGGGGCAATGAGCAGTTCTTC. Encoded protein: CASSFDWGNEQFF.

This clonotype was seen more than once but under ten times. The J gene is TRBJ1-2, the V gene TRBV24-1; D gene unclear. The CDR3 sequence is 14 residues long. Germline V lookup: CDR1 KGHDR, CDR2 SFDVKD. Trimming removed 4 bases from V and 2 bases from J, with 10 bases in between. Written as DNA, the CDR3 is TGTGCCACCAGTGACGAGGGTCAGAACTATGGCTACACCTTC. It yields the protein CATSDEGQNYGYTF.

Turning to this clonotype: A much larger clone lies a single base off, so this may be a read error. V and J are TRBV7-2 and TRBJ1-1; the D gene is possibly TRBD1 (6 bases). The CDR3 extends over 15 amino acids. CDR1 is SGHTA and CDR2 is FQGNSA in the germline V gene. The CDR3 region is CASSLGGLANTDAFF. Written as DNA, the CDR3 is TGCGCCAGCAGCTTAGGGGGTCTAGCGAACACTGATGCTTTCTTT.

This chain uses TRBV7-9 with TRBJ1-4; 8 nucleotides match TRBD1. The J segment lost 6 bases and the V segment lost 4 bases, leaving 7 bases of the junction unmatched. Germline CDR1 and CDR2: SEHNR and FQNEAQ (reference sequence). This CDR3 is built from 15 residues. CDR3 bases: TGTGCCAGCAGCTCCGACAGGGGATGGGATGAAAAACTGTTTTTT. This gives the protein CASSSDRGWDEKLFF.

The CDR3 spells CASGESRAYEQYF. The CDR3 DNA follows: TGTGCCAGTGGGGAATCTCGGGCCTACGAGCAGTACTTC. The chain couples TRBV2 to TRBJ2-7; D remains unclear. The CDR3 has 13 amino acids. CDR1 is SNHLY and CDR2 is FYNNEI in the germline V gene. V gave up 9 bases and J gave up 2 bases, with 14 bases separating them.

The CDR3: CATRGSGFYTDTQYF. The CDR3, as DNA: TGTGCCACCAGAGGTAGCGGATTCTACACAGATACGCAGTATTTT. The chain has TRBV24-1 and TRBJ2-3; TRBD2 might be the D (6 bases). With 7 bases removed from V and 2 bases from J, the gap between germline ends came to 15 bases. Germline V lookup: CDR1 KGHDR, CDR2 SFDVKD. This CDR3 has 15 residues.

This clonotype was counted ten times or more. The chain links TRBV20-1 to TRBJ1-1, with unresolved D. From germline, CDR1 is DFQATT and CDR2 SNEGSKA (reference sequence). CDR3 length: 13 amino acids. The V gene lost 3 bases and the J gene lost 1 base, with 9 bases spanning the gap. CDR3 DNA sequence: TGCAGTGCTAGGATAAGCCCGAACACTGAAGCTTTCTTT. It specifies CSARISPNTEAFF.

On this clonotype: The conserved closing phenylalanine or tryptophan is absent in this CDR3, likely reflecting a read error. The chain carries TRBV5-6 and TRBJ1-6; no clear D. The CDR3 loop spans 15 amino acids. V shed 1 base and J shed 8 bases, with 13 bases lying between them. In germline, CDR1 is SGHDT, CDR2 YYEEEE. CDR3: CASSLRSGRDSPLHS. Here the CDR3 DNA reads TGTGCCAGCAGCTTGAGATCCGGAAGGGATTCACCCCTCCACTCT.

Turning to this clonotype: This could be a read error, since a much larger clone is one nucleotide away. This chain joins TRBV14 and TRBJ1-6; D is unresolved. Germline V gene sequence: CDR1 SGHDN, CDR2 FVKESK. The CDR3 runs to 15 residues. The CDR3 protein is CASSRGPGKGSPLRF. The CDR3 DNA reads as TGTGCCAGCAGCCGCGGGCCAGGAAAGGGCTCACCCCTCCGCTTT.

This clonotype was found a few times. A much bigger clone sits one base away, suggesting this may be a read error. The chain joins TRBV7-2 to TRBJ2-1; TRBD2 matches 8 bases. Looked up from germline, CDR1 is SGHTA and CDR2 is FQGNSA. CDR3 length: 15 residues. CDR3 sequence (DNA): TGTGCCAGCAGCTTAGCCCGGGGGGGCAGGGCTGAGCGGTTCTTC. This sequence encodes CASSLARGGRAERFF. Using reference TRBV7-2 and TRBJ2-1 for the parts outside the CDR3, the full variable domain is GAGVSQSPSNKVTEKGKDVELRCDPISGHTALYWYRQSLGQGLEFLIYFQGNSAPDKSGLPSDRFSAERTGGSVSTLTIQRTQQEDSAVYLCASSLARGGRAERFFGPGTRLTVL.